Listed below are T cell receptor beta chains from one sample, sequenced in a study of T cells in narcolepsy. The protocol was immunoSEQ multiplex PCR, while the TCRdb copy is restricted to in-frame clones and leaves out a portion. The data hold 25,000 to 35,000 clones, with 60% to 85% observed a single time. What was sequenced was memory (CD45RA-) CD4+ T cells from blood. The receptors originated from a human donor in good health. Both conserved end residues are part of each CDR3. D genes are given only for firm matches. Where a row states a size, it is once, few, many or the class of an expanded clone; other rows omit it.

clone size	V gene	J gene	D gene	CDR3 protein	CDR3 DNA
once	TRBV2	TRBJ1-1	TRBD1	CASRRLGQTTSEAFF	TGTGCCAGCAGGAGATTGGGACAGACCACGTCAGAAGCTTTCTTT
NA	TRBV11-2	TRBJ1-3	TRBD1	CATTGEQGIAGNTIYF	TGTGCCACCACGGGGGAACAGGGGATTGCTGGAAACACCATATATTTT
NA	TRBV5-1	TRBJ1-1	NA	CASRGGPGTEAFF	TGCGCCAGCAGGGGAGGACCGGGCACTGAAGCTTTCTTT
NA	TRBV2	TRBJ2-5	TRBD2	CASQALAVYQETQYF	TGTGCTTCACAGGCACTAGCGGTGTACCAAGAGACCCAGTACTTC
NA	TRBV5-1	TRBJ2-5	NA	CASSLLDGQWETQYF	TGCGCCAGCAGCTTGCTAGACGGCCAATGGGAGACCCAGTACTTC
NA	TRBV10-2	TRBJ2-7	NA	CASSGEDRGEQYF	TGCGCCAGCAGTGGGGAGGATAGAGGAGAGCAGTACTTC
NA	TRBV5-1	TRBJ1-1	NA	CASSGGTTKNTEAFF	TGCGCCAGCAGCGGAGGGACAACGAAGAACACTGAAGCTTTCTTT
NA	TRBV7-2	TRBJ2-5	NA	CASSLSTQETQYF	TGTGCCAGCAGCTTATCCACGCAAGAGACCCAGTACTTC
NA	TRBV28	TRBJ2-3	TRBD2	CASSFYELAGLGADTQYF	TGTGCCAGCAGTTTTTATGAGCTAGCGGGCCTGGGGGCAGATACGCAGTATTTT
NA	TRBV28	TRBJ1-1	NA	CASRTVPMNTEAFF	TGTGCCAGCAGGACAGTGCCAATGAACACTGAAGCTTTCTTT
once	TRBV11-2	TRBJ2-5	TRBD1	CASSFQGVGQQETQYF	TGTGCCAGCAGCTTTCAGGGGGTGGGACAGCAAGAGACCCAGTACTTC
NA	TRBV4-1	TRBJ1-5	NA	CASSQVIGLWGLSNQPQHF	TGCGCCAGCAGCCAAGTGATCGGTTTATGGGGACTTAGCAATCAGCCCCAGCATTTT
NA	TRBV7-2	TRBJ2-1	NA	CASSLGWQGFRNEQFF	TGTGCCAGCAGCTTAGGATGGCAGGGTTTTAGGAATGAGCAGTTCTTC
NA	TRBV5-1	TRBJ2-3	TRBD2	CASSPRALAGGPRVHTQYF	TGCGCCAGCAGCCCAAGGGCGCTAGCGGGGGGCCCGAGAGTTCATACGCAGTATTTT
NA	TRBV7-6	TRBJ2-3	TRBD2	CASSLGVLAAQWAQYF	TGTGCCAGCAGCTTAGGAGTTCTAGCGGCACAGTGGGCGCAGTATTTT
NA	TRBV6-6	TRBJ1-2	NA	CASSYGNPGYTF	TGTGCCAGCAGTTACGGCAATCCTGGCTACACCTTC
NA	TRBV14	TRBJ2-1	TRBD2	CASSQELRAGGHNEQFF	TGTGCCAGCAGCCAAGAACTCCGGGCGGGGGGACACAATGAGCAGTTCTTC
NA	TRBV6-1	TRBJ1-2	NA	CASSEGQGLYGYTF	TGTGCCAGCAGTGAAGGTCAGGGCCTCTATGGCTACACCTTC
NA	TRBV9	TRBJ2-7	NA	CASSVDHNSQQYF	TGTGCCAGCAGCGTAGATCACAATTCCCAGCAGTACTTC
few	TRBV5-6	TRBJ2-4	NA	CASSLRSTRQYF	TGTGCCAGCAGCCTGAGGTCGACCCGGCAGTACTTC
NA	TRBV6-5	TRBJ1-1	NA	CASDLQGNTEAFF	TGTGCCAGCGATCTGCAGGGGAACACTGAAGCTTTCTTT
NA	TRBV6-1	TRBJ2-7	NA	CASSWALVMVHEQYF	TGTGCCAGCAGTTGGGCTTTAGTTATGGTGCACGAGCAGTACTTC
NA	TRBV6-6	TRBJ1-2	NA	CASSYPQGGGNYGYTF	TGTGCCAGCAGTTACCCCCAGGGTGGGGGGAACTATGGCTACACCTTC
NA	TRBV19	TRBJ2-5	TRBD1	CASMGQARGETQYF	TGTGCCAGTATGGGACAGGCCCGTGGAGAGACCCAGTACTTC
NA	TRBV7-2	TRBJ1-2	NA	CASSLAVSNYGYTF	TGTGCCAGCAGCTTAGCGGTCAGCAACTATGGCTACACCTTC
NA	TRBV27	TRBJ2-3	NA	CASSPRQISTDTQYF	TGTGCCAGCAGTCCAAGACAGATTAGCACAGATACGCAGTATTTT
NA	TRBV6-1	TRBJ2-7	TRBD1	CASRVKQGGGVEQYF	TGTGCCAGCAGGGTTAAACAGGGGGGTGGGGTCGAGCAGTACTTC
NA	TRBV20-1	TRBJ2-7	NA	CSTHRTYEQYF	TGCAGTACTCACCGTACCTACGAGCAGTACTTC
NA	TRBV28	TRBJ2-7	NA	CASSVQASYEQYF	TGTGCCAGCAGTGTCCAGGCTTCCTACGAGCAGTACTTC
NA	TRBV19	TRBJ1-2	TRBD1	CASSLGQGAWGLHGYTF	TGTGCCAGTAGTCTGGGACAGGGGGCCTGGGGTCTTCATGGCTACACCTTC
NA	TRBV29-1	TRBJ2-3	TRBD2	CSVEDPGLAGGTQYF	TGCAGCGTTGAAGATCCGGGACTAGCGGGGGGAACGCAGTATTTT
NA	TRBV18	TRBJ1-5	NA	CASSPGGGAQHF	TGTGCCAGCTCACCCGGAGGAGGGGCCCAGCATTTT